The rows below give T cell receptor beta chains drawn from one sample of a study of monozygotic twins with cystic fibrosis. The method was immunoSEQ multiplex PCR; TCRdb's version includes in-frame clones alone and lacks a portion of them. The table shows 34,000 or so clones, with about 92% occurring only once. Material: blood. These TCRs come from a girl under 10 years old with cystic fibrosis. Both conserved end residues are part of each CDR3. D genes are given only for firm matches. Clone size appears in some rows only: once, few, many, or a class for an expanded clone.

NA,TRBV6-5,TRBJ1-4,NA,CASSYSRGVEKLFF,TGTGCCAGCAGTTATTCGAGGGGAGTTGAAAAACTGTTTTTT
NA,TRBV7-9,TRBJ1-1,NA,CASSFRATSNTEAFF,TGTGCCAGCAGCTTCAGGGCCACATCGAACACTGAAGCTTTCTTT
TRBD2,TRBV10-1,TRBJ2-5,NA,CATPVNGGRETQYF,TGCGCCACCCCGGTAAACGGGGGGAGGGAGACCCAGTACTTC
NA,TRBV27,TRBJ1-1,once,CASSLLGYGNTEAFF,TGTGCCAGCAGTTTATTAGGGTACGGGAACACTGAAGCTTTCTTT
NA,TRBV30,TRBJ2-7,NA,CAWSEANYYEQYF,TGTGCCTGGAGTGAGGCCAACTACTACGAGCAGTACTTC
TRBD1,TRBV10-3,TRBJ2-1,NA,CAISESVDRGPHNEQFF,TGTGCCATCAGTGAGTCGGTGGACAGGGGGCCTCACAATGAGCAGTTCTTC
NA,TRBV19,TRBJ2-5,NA,CASSIRATDQETQYF,TGTGCCAGTAGTATTAGGGCAACAGACCAAGAGACCCAGTACTTC
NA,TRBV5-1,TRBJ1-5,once,CASTHSVGRLLEPQHF,TGCGCCAGCACCCACTCTGTGGGCAGGCTTCTGGAGCCCCAGCATTTT
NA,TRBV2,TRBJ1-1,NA,CASSRQSYTEAFF,TGTGCCAGCAGTAGACAGAGTTACACTGAAGCTTTCTTT
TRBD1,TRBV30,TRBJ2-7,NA,CAWNRGQGAYEQYF,TGTGCCTGGAACCGGGGACAGGGGGCCTACGAGCAGTACTTC
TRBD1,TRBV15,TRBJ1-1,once,CATSTRQGPNTEAFF,TGTGCCACCAGCACAAGACAGGGGCCGAACACTGAAGCTTTCTTT
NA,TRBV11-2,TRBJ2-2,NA,CASSLSGGRGAGELFF,TGTGCCAGCAGCTTATCTGGGGGGCGAGGGGCCGGGGAGCTGTTTTTT
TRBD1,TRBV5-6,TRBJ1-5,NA,CASSSSLTGINQPQHF,TGTGCCAGCAGCTCCTCGCTGACAGGGATCAATCAGCCCCAGCATTTT
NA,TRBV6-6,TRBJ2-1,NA,CAIRATGTRGEQFF,TGTGCCATAAGGGCCACCGGGACGAGGGGTGAGCAGTTCTTC